The 17 T cell receptor beta chains listed next were all sequenced from one sample in a study of circulating and synovial CD4+ cells in juvenile arthritis. The table came from immunoSEQ multiplex PCR; TCRdb's copy has only in-frame clones and leaves some out. Of around 13,000 clones in the sample, 75% to 90% were seen once. Sequencing input: CD4+ T cells from synovial fluid. The receptors originated from a human patient with juvenile idiopathic arthritis. Some clones in this sample may be carry-over from other donors' samples.

This chain connects TRBV14 to TRBJ2-3; weak D call: TRBD2 (7 bases). The CDR3 totals 15 residues. Germline V gives CDR1 SGHDN, CDR2 FVKESK. V lost 1 base and J 8 bases, leaving 16 bases between the germline ends. The CDR3 nucleotides are TGTGCCAGCAGCCAAGTTGCGGGGGCCCCAGGTACGCAGTATTTT. This sequence encodes CASSQVAGAPGTQYF.

This clone was observed a single time. This chain uses TRBV6-1 with TRBJ2-5; 7 bases are a match to TRBD1. Trimming cost V 6 bases and J 2 bases; bases outside gene matches: 3. The CDR3 sequence is 13 residues long. The germline V gene encodes CDR1 MNHNS and CDR2 SASEGT. The CDR3 spells CASSQGEQETQYF. In DNA form, the CDR3 reads TGTGCCAGCAGCCAGGGGGAGCAAGAGACCCAGTACTTC.

Worth noting for this clone: At one of its ends the junction is not consistent with the germline gene, which may arise from a read error. Other DNA sequences from this sample encode an identical CDR3 as well. V is TRBV6-1 and J is TRBJ1-6, with 7 bases identical to TRBD1. CDR1 and CDR2 (germline): MNHNS, SASEGT. The CDR3 contains 13 residues. DNA of the CDR3: TGTGCCAGCAAACAGGGGTCGAATTCCCCCCTCCACTTT. Its protein is CASKQGSNSPLHF.

The V and J genes are TRBV29-1 and TRBJ2-2, with D maybe TRBD1 (6 bases). The germline V gene encodes CDR1 SQVTM and CDR2 ANQGSEA. V shed 0 bases and J shed 4 bases, with 9 bases lying between them. The CDR3 contains 14 residues. CDR3: CSVEEGGTTGELFF. The DNA of the CDR3 is TGCAGCGTTGAAGAAGGGGGTACCACCGGGGAGCTGTTTTTT.

About this clone itself: One junction end disagrees with the germline gene, perhaps due to a read error. This chain connects TRBV30 to TRBJ2-1; TRBD2 matches 9 bases. The CDR3 has 14 amino acids. Germline V gives CDR1 GTSNPN, CDR2 SVGIG (reference sequence). The CDR3 DNA is TGTGCCTGGAGTGGGAGCGGGGGGAGGAATGATCAGTTCTTC. Translated, it gives CAWSGSGGRNDQFF.

This chain joins TRBV29-1 and TRBJ2-3; TRBD1 agrees at 8 bases. V lost 3 bases to trimming and J lost 1 base; unmatched junction nucleotides: 6. Germline V gives CDR1 SQVTM, CDR2 ANQGSEA. The CDR3 loop spans 15 amino acids. Here the CDR3 reads CSVEGLQGGTDTQYF. CDR3 nucleotides: TGCAGCGTTGAGGGGTTACAGGGGGGCACAGATACGCAGTATTTT.

The chain uses TRBV14 and TRBJ2-7, with 7 positions matching TRBD2. Germline-derived CDR1 and CDR2 are SGHDN and FVKESK. The CDR3 covers 15 residues. V was pared by 0 bases and J by 2 bases, with 4 bases of the junction left unmatched. The CDR3 region is CASSQERTRAYEQYF. CDR3 DNA: TGTGCCAGCAGCCAAGAGAGGACTAGAGCCTACGAGCAGTACTTC.

This sequence joins TRBV4-3 and TRBJ2-4; 7 nucleotides match TRBD2. The CDR3 spans 15 residues. J gave up 7 bases and V 3 bases, and 9 bases lay outside the gene matches. The germline CDR1 and CDR2 sequences are LGHNA and YSLEER. This CDR3 is CASSHSGEQGNIQYF. The CDR3 DNA is TGCGCCAGCAGCCACAGCGGGGAGCAGGGTAACATTCAGTACTTC.

The chain is built from TRBV20-1 and TRBJ2-1; weak D call: TRBD2 (5 bases). Germline values: CDR1 DFQATT, CDR2 SNEGSKA (reference sequence). Trimming removed 2 bases from V and 10 bases from J, with 9 bases in between. The CDR3 is 11 amino acids. CDR3 residues: CSARRPGEQFF. CDR3 bases: TGCAGTGCTAGAAGACCGGGAGAGCAGTTCTTC.

The chain combines TRBV14 with TRBJ2-7; D perhaps matches TRBD2 (5 bases). The V end lost 4 bases, the J end lost 7 bases, and 11 bases lay between the germline ends. This CDR3 is built from 12 residues. Germline CDR1 SGHDN, CDR2 FVKESK. This CDR3 reads CASSPGSREQYF. CDR3 in DNA: TGTGCCAGCAGCCCGGGGTCTAGAGAGCAGTACTTC.

The V and J genes are TRBV7-2 and TRBJ2-5; TRBD2 matches 9 bases. CDR1 is SGHTA, CDR2 FQGNSA, per germline. The CDR3 is 15 amino acids. With 2 bases clipped from V and 2 bases from J, the junction kept 3 bases outside the gene matches. The CDR3 nucleotides read TGTGCCAGCAGCTTACGGCGGGGGGGACAAGAGACCCAGTACTTC. Translating gives CASSLRRGGQETQYF.

The CDR3 nucleotides are TGTGCCAGCAGCTTAACAGGGGCCAACTATGGCTACACCTTC. Translated, it gives CASSLTGANYGYTF. The rearrangement uses TRBV11-2 and TRBJ1-2; TRBD1 agrees at 7 bases. Per germline, CDR1 SGHAT and CDR2 FQNNGV. The CDR3 runs 14 residues. J lost 2 bases, V lost 2 bases, and 2 bases had no gene match.

The genes are TRBV6-5 and TRBJ2-7; maybe TRBD1 (6 bases). This CDR3 has 15 amino acids. Germline V gene data show CDR1 as MNHEY and CDR2 as SVGAGI. The V end was cut by 4 bases, the J end by 4 bases, with 17 bases between. The CDR3 loop is CASSSPGVSLYEQYF. Here the CDR3 DNA reads TGTGCCAGCAGTTCGCCAGGGGTTTCCCTTTACGAGCAGTACTTC.

This clone ranks as medium-sized. The V gene is TRBV27, the J gene TRBJ1-2; D is possibly TRBD1 (5 bases). Trimming cost V 5 bases and J 7 bases, with 8 bases left between them. The germline V gene has CDR1 MNHEY and CDR2 SMNVEV (reference sequence). This CDR3 is 11 amino acids long. CDR3 coding DNA: TGTGCCAGCAGTAAAGGGGCTGGCTACACCTTC. This translates into CASSKGAGYTF.

The chain links TRBV6-6 to TRBJ1-4, with a tentative D call TRBD1 (5 bases). The CDR3 extends over 15 amino acids. The germline V gene has CDR1 MNHNY and CDR2 SVGAGI (reference sequence). With 7 bases removed from V and 0 bases from J, the gap between germline ends came to 12 bases. CDR3 loop: CASNTGSATNEKLFF. In DNA, the CDR3 is TGTGCCAGCAATACAGGATCTGCAACTAATGAAAAACTGTTTTTT.

The rearrangement uses TRBV7-2 and TRBJ2-3, with TRBD2 matching 7 bases. The junction had 8 bases not matched to a gene; V was cut back by 5 bases and J by 6 bases. Germline-derived CDR1 and CDR2 are SGHTA and FQGNSA. CDR3 length equals 14 residues. The CDR3 DNA sequence: TGTGCCAGCAGCATCGGACTAGAAGTGGATACGCAGTATTTT. Amino acids: CASSIGLEVDTQYF.

The rearrangement uses TRBV7-9 and TRBJ2-3, with D possibly being TRBD2 (6 bases). The CDR3 length is 15 residues. CDR1 is SEHNR and CDR2 is FQNEAQ in the germline V gene (reference sequence). V dropped 1 base and J dropped 4 bases, with 12 bases sitting between them. The CDR3 loop reads CASSLGAWGADTQYF. In nucleotides, the CDR3 is TGTGCCAGCAGCTTAGGGGCCTGGGGGGCAGATACGCAGTATTTT.